This T cell receptor beta chain originates from a study of blood T cell repertoires in COVID-19. The CDR3 loop spans 16 amino acids. Germline V gene sequence: CDR1 SGHTA, CDR2 FQGTGA. V lost 1 base to trimming and J lost 7 bases; unmatched junction nucleotides: 6. TCRdb's copy holds only in-frame clones and misses some; the assay was immunoSEQ multiplex PCR. The data hold about 87,000 clones, with about 85% observed a single time. Seattle enrolled patients during active infection and tracked them longitudinally. This chain links TRBV7-3 with TRBJ2-7, with 14 positions matching TRBD2. The specimen was peripheral blood. The receptor was isolated from a woman aged 80 or over with COVID-19, enrolled during active disease. The CDR3 region has the DNA TGTGCCAGCAGCTTAAACGCCGGGACTAGCGGGGGAGAGCAGTACTTC. This sequence encodes CASSLNAGTSGGEQYF.